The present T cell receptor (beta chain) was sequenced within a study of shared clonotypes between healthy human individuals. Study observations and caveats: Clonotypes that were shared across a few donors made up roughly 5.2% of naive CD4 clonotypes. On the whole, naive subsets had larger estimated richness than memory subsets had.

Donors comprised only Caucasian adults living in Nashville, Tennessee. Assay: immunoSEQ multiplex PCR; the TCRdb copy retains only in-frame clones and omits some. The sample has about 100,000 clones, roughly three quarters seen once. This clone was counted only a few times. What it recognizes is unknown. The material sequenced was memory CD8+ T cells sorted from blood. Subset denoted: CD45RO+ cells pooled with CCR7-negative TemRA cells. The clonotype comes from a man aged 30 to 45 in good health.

The DNA for the CDR3 is TGTGCCAGCTCACCAAACGGACTAGGGCAGTACTTC. Translating it yields CASSPNGLGQYF. The genes are TRBV18 and TRBJ2-7; 7 nucleotides line up with TRBD2. This CDR3 contains 12 residues. Trimming removed 2 bases from V and 9 bases from J; junction bases left unmatched: 4. Looked up from germline, CDR1 is KGHSH and CDR2 is LQKENI.